The following is a TCR beta chain sequence with its context. Its antigen is still unknown. Base-call qualities are not available, and no considerably larger clone is one nucleotide away. The data derive from a study of shared clonotypes between healthy human individuals (dated by TCRdb to 2020 to 2022). Describing the broader study: A couple of women and three men aged 18 to 49 years were included in the cohort. Per donor, leukapheresis produced somewhere between about 0.8 and 9.5 billion PBMCs. To estimate repertoire size and how much clonotypes are shared between individuals, the study performed deep sequencing of blood TCR repertoires from a handful of healthy adults. For each donor, CD4 naive and CD4 memory were each given three plates, CD8 naive was given two plates, and CD8 memory was given one plate. To increase sequencing depth and limit assay-specific biases, different laboratories used diverse techniques to prepare libraries and sequence TCR repertoires. Broad study findings and their caveats: Based on pairwise subsampling, the degree of clonotype sharing among donors was expected to be affected by sequencing depth. Because the study included only a small number of donors, the genetic and exposure-history diversity represented was limited. When several donors were compared, the shared fraction of clonotypes was approximately 5% for naive CD4, approximately 3.5% for naive CD8, 2% to 2.5% for memory CD4, and 0.4% for memory CD8. Compared with non-shared clonotypes, the clonotypes found in all four sorted-subset donors had higher generation probabilities. Naive subsets generally had larger estimated clonotype richness than memory subsets. Sampling was restricted to blood, and TCR repertoires in tissue are likely to differ from TCR repertoires in blood. Even with the large sequencing depth, rarefaction of the sorted-subset datasets indicated that sequencing was incomplete.

Using the deep immunoSEQ assay, multiplex PCR amplified TCR CDR3 regions from genomic DNA. Extracted genomic DNA from each cell subset was spread evenly across all wells of several immunoSEQ 96-well plates, with each plate serving as a replicate. For sorted subsets, approximately 200 ng of genomic DNA, equivalent to roughly 30,000 T cell genomes, went into each replicate PCR. The purified libraries were quantified using a Qubit 3.0 fluorometer, sized with a Bioanalyzer 2100, and then quantified again using the KAPA Library Quantification kit. Every immunoSEQ 96-well plate was sequenced on a dedicated single-read 150-cycle Illumina NextSeq 550 flow cell. In the authors' own workflow: Because the immunoSEQ output held only junctional sequences and lacked quality scores, the filtering could not match the filtering applied to full-length reads. To assign V/J genes and CDR3, sequences were annotated using PyIR, a Python wrapper for IgBLAST v1.9, with IMGT germline references. Reads with weak V/J assignments (E-value above 1e-6), missing CDR3, stop codons, out-of-frame junctions, or ambiguous translated residues were removed. V3J clonotypes were defined by identical inferred V gene, J gene, and CDR3 amino acid sequence. The percentage overlap between two repertoires was calculated by dividing the number of shared unique clonotypes by the size of the smaller repertoire. RTK rarefaction, the Chao1 estimator, and Recon v2.1 estimates of unobserved clonotypes were used to assess repertoire richness. OLGA was used to compute generation probabilities for all TCRbeta clonotypes that the gDNA method yielded from a few donors. Sourced from immuneACCESS, this table was stored by TCRdb with only in-frame sequences that have V and J called. A share of the clones is absent; for the studies checked, an unresolved V gene accounts for under half, and the remainder has no known explanation. Clone size and the V and J calls come from that table; the DNA yielded D and trimming. This sample holds about 1.1 million clones; around 77% were observed only once. The top ten hold 0.89% of the sample.

The donors were healthy, HIV-negative adults with no recently reported acute infections or vaccinations. All donors were Caucasian adults living in Nashville, Tennessee, USA. CD4+ T cells were enriched by magnetic negative selection; naive cells were then positively selected on CD45RA, and the negative fraction formed the memory subset. Blood was collected by leukapheresis, and PBMCs were isolated by Ficoll-Histopaque density gradient centrifugation and then cryopreserved in liquid nitrogen vapor phase. Analytical flow cytometry was used to check the purity and quantity of every magnetically sorted T cell population. From each sorted fraction, genomic DNA was isolated and quantified by UV absorbance on a Nanodrop 2000c. The germline V and J ends show losses of 5 bases and 10 bases respectively, and no gene match explains 7 bases of the junction. CDR1 and CDR2, per the germline V gene, are MDHEN and SYDVKM. The CDR3 goes from the cysteine to the phenylalanine over 13 residues. The only DNA kept is the CDR3, 39 bases in frame from the first base.

Sequenced: memory CD4+ T cells from PBMCs. The cell subset or site label on this specimen signifies: CD45RA-negative fraction. The V gene is TRBV28 and the J gene is TRBJ1-1, with 10 bases matching TRBD1. The sequence was collected from a man younger than 35 in good health. Some clones in this sample may be carry-over from other donors' samples. The CDR3 reads as follows: CASSMTGGSGAFF. The bases are TGTGCCAGCAGTATGACAGGGGGCTCTGGAGCTTTCTTT.